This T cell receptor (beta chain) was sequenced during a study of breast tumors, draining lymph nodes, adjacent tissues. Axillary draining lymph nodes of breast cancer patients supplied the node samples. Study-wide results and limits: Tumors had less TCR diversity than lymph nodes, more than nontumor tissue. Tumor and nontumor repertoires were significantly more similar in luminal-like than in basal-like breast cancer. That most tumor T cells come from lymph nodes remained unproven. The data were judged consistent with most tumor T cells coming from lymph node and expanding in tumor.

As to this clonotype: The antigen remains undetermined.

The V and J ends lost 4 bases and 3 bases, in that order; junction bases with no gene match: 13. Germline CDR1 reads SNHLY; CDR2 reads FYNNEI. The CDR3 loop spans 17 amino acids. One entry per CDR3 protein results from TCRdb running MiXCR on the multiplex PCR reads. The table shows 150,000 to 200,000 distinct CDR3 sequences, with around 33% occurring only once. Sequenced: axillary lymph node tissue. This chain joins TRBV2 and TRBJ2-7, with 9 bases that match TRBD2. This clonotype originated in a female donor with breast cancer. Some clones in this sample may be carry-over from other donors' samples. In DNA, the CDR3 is TGTGCCAGCAGTGTAACCATAGCGGGGGCTTTCCTCTACGAGCAGTACTTC. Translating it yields CASSVTIAGAFLYEQYF.